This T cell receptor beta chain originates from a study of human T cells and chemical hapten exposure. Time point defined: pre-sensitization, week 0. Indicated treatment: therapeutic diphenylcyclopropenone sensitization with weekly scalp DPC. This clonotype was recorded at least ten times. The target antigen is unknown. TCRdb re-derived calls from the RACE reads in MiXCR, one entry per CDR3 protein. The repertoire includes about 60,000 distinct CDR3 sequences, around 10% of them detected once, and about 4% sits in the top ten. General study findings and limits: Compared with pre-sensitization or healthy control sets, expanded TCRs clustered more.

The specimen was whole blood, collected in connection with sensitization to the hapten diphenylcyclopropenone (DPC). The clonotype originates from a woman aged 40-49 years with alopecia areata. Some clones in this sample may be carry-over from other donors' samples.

DNA for the CDR3: TGTGCCAGCAGCCCCGGGGCGACGAACACCGGGGAGCTGTTTTTT. This encodes CASSPGATNTGELFF. The rearrangement links TRBV7-2 to TRBJ2-2, with D perhaps TRBD1 or TRBD2 (5 bases each). Trimming pared 5 bases from V and 0 bases from J, leaving 10 bases between. In germline, CDR1 is SGHTA, CDR2 FQGNSA. This CDR3 comprises 15 residues.